These T cell receptor beta chains were read from a single sample in a study of CD8+ T cells in alopecia areata. Sequencing used immunoSEQ multiplex PCR; TCRdb keeps in-frame clones, though not all of them. This sample carries about 130,000 clones, 45% to 60% of them seen once, and the ten largest clones take about 4.9%. The sample was CD4+ T cells sorted from blood, taken at week 0. These TCRs come from a human donor with alopecia areata. The CDR3 runs from the conserved cysteine through the conserved F or W. Each record gives: D gene, V gene, J gene, clone size, CDR3 DNA, CDR3 protein. D genes are given only for firm matches. Only part of the rows carry a size: once, few, many, or a class if the clone is expanded.

d_gene: .
v_gene: TRBV19
j_gene: TRBJ2-6
abundance: .
CDR3nt: TGTGCCAGTAGTATTCAGGGCAGCGTCTCTGGGGCCAACGTCCTGACTTTC
CDR3aa: CASSIQGSVSGANVLTF

d_gene: TRBD1
v_gene: TRBV5-1
j_gene: TRBJ2-3
abundance: .
CDR3nt: TGCGCCAGCAGCTTGGTGGACAGGCGCACAGATACGCAGTATTTT
CDR3aa: CASSLVDRRTDTQYF

d_gene: .
v_gene: TRBV5-4
j_gene: TRBJ2-1
abundance: few
CDR3nt: TGTGCCAGCAGCTTGCGCCCACTCTTCGGGAGCTCTGAGCAGTTCTTC
CDR3aa: CASSLRPLFGSSEQFF

d_gene: TRBD1
v_gene: TRBV19
j_gene: TRBJ1-5
abundance: few
CDR3nt: TGTGCCAGTAGTGCCAGACAGGGGAATCAGCCCCAGCATTTT
CDR3aa: CASSARQGNQPQHF

d_gene: .
v_gene: TRBV10-3
j_gene: TRBJ2-7
abundance: .
CDR3nt: TGTGCCATCAGTGAGCTACCCTCCTCCGAGCAGTACTTC
CDR3aa: CAISELPSSEQYF

d_gene: .
v_gene: TRBV27
j_gene: TRBJ2-5
abundance: few
CDR3nt: TGTGCCAGCAGTACCGGGAGCCTCCCCCAAGAGACCCAGTACTTC
CDR3aa: CASSTGSLPQETQYF

d_gene: TRBD1
v_gene: TRBV5-4
j_gene: TRBJ1-1
abundance: .
CDR3nt: TGTGCCAGCAGCCCCATGGGACAGCAGAACACTGAAGCTTTCTTT
CDR3aa: CASSPMGQQNTEAFF

d_gene: .
v_gene: TRBV19
j_gene: TRBJ2-3
abundance: .
CDR3nt: TGTGCCAGTAGTATCCGGATAACAGATACGCAGTATTTT
CDR3aa: CASSIRITDTQYF

d_gene: .
v_gene: TRBV4-1
j_gene: TRBJ2-2
abundance: .
CDR3nt: TGCGCCAGCAGCCGATTAAACCCGGGAGTCCCCACCGGGGAGCTGTTTTTT
CDR3aa: CASSRLNPGVPTGELFF

d_gene: .
v_gene: TRBV2
j_gene: TRBJ2-1
abundance: few
CDR3nt: TGTGCCAGCCGTACCAACATAGGGTTCTTC
CDR3aa: CASRTNIGFF

d_gene: TRBD2
v_gene: TRBV6-5
j_gene: TRBJ2-1
abundance: .
CDR3nt: TGTGCCAGCACCCGGGGGGATGAGCAGTTCTTC
CDR3aa: CASTRGDEQFF

d_gene: .
v_gene: TRBV19
j_gene: TRBJ2-2
abundance: few
CDR3nt: TGTGCCAGTAGTATTTCCAGGGGAGGTACCGGGGAGCTGTTTTTT
CDR3aa: CASSISRGGTGELFF

d_gene: .
v_gene: TRBV7-9
j_gene: TRBJ1-2
abundance: once
CDR3nt: TGTGCCAGCAGTATAGACACTAACTATGGCTACACCTTC
CDR3aa: CASSIDTNYGYTF

d_gene: .
v_gene: TRBV7-2
j_gene: TRBJ2-7
abundance: few
CDR3nt: TGTGCCAGCAGCTTACAGGGAAACTACGAGCAGTACTTC
CDR3aa: CASSLQGNYEQYF

d_gene: .
v_gene: TRBV7-8
j_gene: TRBJ2-3
abundance: .
CDR3nt: TGTGCCAGCAGCATAACAGGTTCACCCACGCAGTATTTT
CDR3aa: CASSITGSPTQYF

d_gene: .
v_gene: TRBV5-1
j_gene: TRBJ1-6
abundance: .
CDR3nt: TGCGCCAGTTCGGCCGGACAAGCAAATTCACCCCTCCACTTT
CDR3aa: CASSAGQANSPLHF

d_gene: TRBD1
v_gene: TRBV9
j_gene: TRBJ1-1
abundance: .
CDR3nt: TGTGCCAGCAGCGTAGGCGACAGGGAGACCCGACCGCCCATCTTT
CDR3aa: CASSVGDRETRPPIF

d_gene: TRBD2
v_gene: TRBV5-4
j_gene: TRBJ2-2
abundance: .
CDR3nt: TGTGCCAGCAACGCGGGGGGACGAAACACCGGGGAGCTGTTTTTT
CDR3aa: CASNAGGRNTGELFF

d_gene: TRBD1
v_gene: TRBV29-1
j_gene: TRBJ2-3
abundance: many
CDR3nt: TGCAGCGTCGATGACGGGGCAGGGGGCGCAGATACGCAGTATTTT
CDR3aa: CSVDDGAGGADTQYF

d_gene: TRBD2
v_gene: TRBV6-1
j_gene: TRBJ2-1
abundance: .
CDR3nt: TGTGCCAGCAGTCGGGGGGAGGGATACAATGAGCAGTTCTTC
CDR3aa: CASSRGEGYNEQFF

d_gene: .
v_gene: TRBV7-9
j_gene: TRBJ1-5
abundance: .
CDR3nt: TGTGCCAGCAGCTTAAGGGGAAATCAGCCCCAGCATTTT
CDR3aa: CASSLRGNQPQHF

d_gene: .
v_gene: TRBV30
j_gene: TRBJ2-7
abundance: few
CDR3nt: TGTGCCTGGAGTGTAATCAACCGGCAGGGGCTGTACGGCGAGCAGTACTTC
CDR3aa: CAWSVINRQGLYGEQYF

d_gene: TRBD1
v_gene: TRBV4-1
j_gene: TRBJ2-6
abundance: medium-sized
CDR3nt: TGCGCCAGCAGCCAATCTAGAGGACAGGGGAGAAACTCTGGGGCCAACGTCCTGACTTTC
CDR3aa: CASSQSRGQGRNSGANVLTF

d_gene: .
v_gene: TRBV6-1
j_gene: TRBJ1-1
abundance: .
CDR3nt: TGTGCCAGCAGTGACGCGGGACACCCGAACACTGAAGCTTTCTTT
CDR3aa: CASSDAGHPNTEAFF

d_gene: .
v_gene: TRBV7-2
j_gene: TRBJ2-2
abundance: .
CDR3nt: TGTGCCAGCAGCTTAGCGGGGGGTACAGGGATCGGGGAGCTGTTTTTT
CDR3aa: CASSLAGGTGIGELFF

d_gene: .
v_gene: TRBV5-1
j_gene: TRBJ2-7
abundance: .
CDR3nt: TGCGCCAGCAGCTTGGAATCGGGCTACTACGAGCAGTACTTC
CDR3aa: CASSLESGYYEQYF

d_gene: TRBD2
v_gene: TRBV7-9
j_gene: TRBJ2-7
abundance: few
CDR3nt: TGTGCCAGCAGCTTTAACCGGTGGACTAGCGGGGGGTCCGTTTACGAGCAGTACTTC
CDR3aa: CASSFNRWTSGGSVYEQYF

d_gene: TRBD1
v_gene: TRBV29-1
j_gene: TRBJ1-1
abundance: few
CDR3nt: TGCAGCGGGTTGACAGGGAGGAACACTGAAGCTTTCTTT
CDR3aa: CSGLTGRNTEAFF

d_gene: TRBD1
v_gene: TRBV15
j_gene: TRBJ1-5
abundance: .
CDR3nt: TGTGCCACCAGTTTGACAGGGAGCAATCAGCCCCAGCATTTT
CDR3aa: CATSLTGSNQPQHF

d_gene: .
v_gene: TRBV5-1
j_gene: TRBJ1-4
abundance: .
CDR3nt: TGCGCCAGCAGACAGGAATCAACTAATGAAAAACTGTTTTTT
CDR3aa: CASRQESTNEKLFF

d_gene: .
v_gene: TRBV11-1
j_gene: TRBJ2-3
abundance: few
CDR3nt: TGTGCCAGCAGCTACACAGATACGCAGTATTTT
CDR3aa: CASSYTDTQYF

d_gene: .
v_gene: TRBV19
j_gene: TRBJ1-5
abundance: .
CDR3nt: TGTGCCAGTAGTCGCGTTTCGGGTATGAATCAGCCCCAGCATTTT
CDR3aa: CASSRVSGMNQPQHF

d_gene: .
v_gene: TRBV7-2
j_gene: TRBJ1-1
abundance: few
CDR3nt: TGTGCCAGCAGCTATTTCCGGGAGGGGACTGAAGCTTTCTTT
CDR3aa: CASSYFREGTEAFF

d_gene: TRBD2
v_gene: TRBV6-5
j_gene: TRBJ2-4
abundance: .
CDR3nt: TGTGCCAGCAGCTGGGTGACTAGCGGCAAAAACATTCAGTACTTC
CDR3aa: CASSWVTSGKNIQYF

d_gene: .
v_gene: TRBV4-3
j_gene: TRBJ2-7
abundance: .
CDR3nt: TGCGCCAGCAGCCAGGGCAGGGCCACAGCCTCCTACGAGCAGTACTTC
CDR3aa: CASSQGRATASYEQYF

d_gene: .
v_gene: TRBV9
j_gene: TRBJ2-7
abundance: .
CDR3nt: TGTGCCAGCAGTCTCGATTCCCAGGGAGACTACGAGCAGTACTTC
CDR3aa: CASSLDSQGDYEQYF

d_gene: TRBD1
v_gene: TRBV10-3
j_gene: TRBJ1-4
abundance: few
CDR3nt: TGTGCCATCAGTCAGGGGGCAGGTGAAAAACTGTTTTTT
CDR3aa: CAISQGAGEKLFF

d_gene: TRBD2
v_gene: TRBV5-1
j_gene: TRBJ2-3
abundance: few
CDR3nt: TGCGCCAGCAGCGGCGGACTAGCGCCTGGCACAGATACGCAGTATTTT
CDR3aa: CASSGGLAPGTDTQYF

d_gene: .
v_gene: TRBV5-4
j_gene: TRBJ2-3
abundance: .
CDR3nt: TGTGCCAGCAGCCCCCGAACTGGAGATACGCAGTATTTT
CDR3aa: CASSPRTGDTQYF

d_gene: .
v_gene: TRBV7-2
j_gene: TRBJ2-5
abundance: .
CDR3nt: TGTGCCAGCACCCTTCAAGAGACCCAGTACTTC
CDR3aa: CASTLQETQYF

d_gene: .
v_gene: TRBV2
j_gene: TRBJ1-3
abundance: .
CDR3nt: TGTGCCAGCATTCACAGCCGAATATCCTCTGGAAACACCATATATTTT
CDR3aa: CASIHSRISSGNTIYF

d_gene: .
v_gene: TRBV4-3
j_gene: TRBJ2-3
abundance: .
CDR3nt: TGCGCCAGCAGCCCGTCGGAGGGCGATACGCAGTATTTT
CDR3aa: CASSPSEGDTQYF

d_gene: .
v_gene: TRBV28
j_gene: TRBJ2-1
abundance: few
CDR3nt: TGTGCCAGCAGGGGAAGCTCCTACAATGAGCAGTTCTTC
CDR3aa: CASRGSSYNEQFF

d_gene: TRBD1
v_gene: TRBV5-1
j_gene: TRBJ1-1
abundance: .
CDR3nt: TGCGCCAGCAGCCCTCCGGGACAGGGACTGAACACTGAAGCTTTCTTT
CDR3aa: CASSPPGQGLNTEAFF

d_gene: TRBD2
v_gene: TRBV6-4
j_gene: TRBJ2-7
abundance: .
CDR3nt: TGTGCCAGCAGTGACTCGATAGCGGGGGCGGATTACGAGCAGTACTTC
CDR3aa: CASSDSIAGADYEQYF

d_gene: .
v_gene: TRBV5-5
j_gene: TRBJ2-7
abundance: .
CDR3nt: TGTGCCAGCAGCCTGACCCCGACAGCTCCCTACGAGCAGTACTTC
CDR3aa: CASSLTPTAPYEQYF

d_gene: .
v_gene: TRBV7-3
j_gene: TRBJ1-2
abundance: .
CDR3nt: TGTGCCAGCAGCCTAACAAGGACAGCTGGGGGCTACACCTTC
CDR3aa: CASSLTRTAGGYTF

d_gene: .
v_gene: TRBV10-3
j_gene: TRBJ2-7
abundance: .
CDR3nt: TGTGCCATCAGCGCGGGGGCCGAGCAGTACTTC
CDR3aa: CAISAGAEQYF

d_gene: .
v_gene: TRBV5-1
j_gene: TRBJ2-7
abundance: .
CDR3nt: TGCGCCAGCAGCTTGAGTGCGGGGAGTGGCTTAAACTACGAGCAGTACTTC
CDR3aa: CASSLSAGSGLNYEQYF

d_gene: .
v_gene: TRBV28
j_gene: TRBJ1-5
abundance: .
CDR3nt: TGTGCCAGCAGATCCTTTGGGAGGCACGGACAGCCCCAGCATTTT
CDR3aa: CASRSFGRHGQPQHF

d_gene: TRBD2
v_gene: TRBV7-8
j_gene: TRBJ2-5
abundance: .
CDR3nt: TGTGCCAGCAGCTTAGGGGGACTAGGGCCGACCCAGTACTTC
CDR3aa: CASSLGGLGPTQYF